This T cell receptor (beta chain) was profiled in a study of blood T cell repertoires in COVID-19. Clones were sequenced by immunoSEQ multiplex PCR, and TCRdb holds only the in-frame ones, with some missing. The sample holds approximately 300,000 clones, around 87% seen once. This CDR3 has 12 amino acids. The ends were cut back, 3 bases at V and 1 base at J, with 3 bases in the middle. Germline CDR1 reads LNHDA; CDR2 reads SQIVND (reference sequence). This sequence originates from a woman between 40 and 50 years old with COVID-19, enrolled during active disease. Material for sequencing was peripheral blood. This rearrangement joins TRBV19 to TRBJ1-2; D gene uncertain. The CDR3 DNA reads as TGTGCCAGTAGTATGTATAACTATGGCTACACCTTC. Amino acids: CASSMYNYGYTF. Full variable domain (remainder filled in from reference TRBV19 and TRBJ1-2): DGGITQSPKYLFRKEGQNVTLSCEQNLNHDAMYWYRQDPGQGLRLIYYSQIVNDFQKGDIAEGYSVSREKKESFPLTVTSAQKNPTAFYLCASSMYNYGYTFGSGTRLTVV.